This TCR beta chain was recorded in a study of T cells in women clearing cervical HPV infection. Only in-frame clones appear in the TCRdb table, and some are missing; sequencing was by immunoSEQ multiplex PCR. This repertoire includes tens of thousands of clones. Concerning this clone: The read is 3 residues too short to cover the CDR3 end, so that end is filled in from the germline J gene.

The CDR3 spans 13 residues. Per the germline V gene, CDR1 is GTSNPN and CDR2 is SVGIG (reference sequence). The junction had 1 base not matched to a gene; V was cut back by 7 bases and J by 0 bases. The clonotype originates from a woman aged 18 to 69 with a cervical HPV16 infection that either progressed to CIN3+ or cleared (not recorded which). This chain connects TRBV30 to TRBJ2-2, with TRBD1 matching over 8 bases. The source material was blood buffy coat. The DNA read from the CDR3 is TGTGCCTCACAGGGGGCGAACACCGGGGAG. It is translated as CASQGANTGE. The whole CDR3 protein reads CASQGANTGELFF.